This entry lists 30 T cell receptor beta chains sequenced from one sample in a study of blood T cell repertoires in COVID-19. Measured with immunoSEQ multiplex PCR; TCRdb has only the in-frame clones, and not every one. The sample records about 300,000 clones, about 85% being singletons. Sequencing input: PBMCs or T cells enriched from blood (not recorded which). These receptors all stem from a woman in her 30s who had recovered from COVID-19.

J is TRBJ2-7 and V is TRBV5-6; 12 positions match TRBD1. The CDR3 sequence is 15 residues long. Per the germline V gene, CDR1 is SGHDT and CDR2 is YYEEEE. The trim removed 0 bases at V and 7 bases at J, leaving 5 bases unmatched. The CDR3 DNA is TGTGCCAGCAGCTTGGTGGGACAGGGGGCTGGTGAGCAGTACTTC. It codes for CASSLVGQGAGEQYF. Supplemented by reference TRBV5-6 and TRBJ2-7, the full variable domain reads DAGVTQSPTHLIKTRGQQVTLRCSPKSGHDTVSWYQQALGQGPQFIFQYYEEEERQRGNFPDRFSGHQFPNYSSELNVNALLLGDSALYLCASSLVGQGAGEQYFGPGTRLTVT.

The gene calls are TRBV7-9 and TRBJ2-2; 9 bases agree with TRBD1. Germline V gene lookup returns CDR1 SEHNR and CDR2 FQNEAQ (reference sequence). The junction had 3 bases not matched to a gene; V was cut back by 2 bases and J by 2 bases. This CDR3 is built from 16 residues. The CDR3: CASSLTQGANTGELFF. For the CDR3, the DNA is TGTGCCAGCAGCTTAACACAGGGGGCCAACACCGGGGAGCTGTTTTTT.

The chain's CDR3 is CASQAVVNGELFF. CDR3 bases: TGTGCCAGTCAAGCGGTGGTAAACGGGGAGCTGTTTTTT. V is TRBV5-6 and J is TRBJ2-2; the D gene is possibly TRBD2 (5 bases). This CDR3 has 13 residues. The V and J ends lost 8 bases and 7 bases respectively, with 15 bases between them. Germline V gene data show CDR1 as SGHDT and CDR2 as YYEEEE.

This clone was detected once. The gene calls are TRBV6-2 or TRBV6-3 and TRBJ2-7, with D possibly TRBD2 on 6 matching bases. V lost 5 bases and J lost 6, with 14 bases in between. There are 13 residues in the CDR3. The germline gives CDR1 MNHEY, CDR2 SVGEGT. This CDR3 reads CASSIREMREQYF. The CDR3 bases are TGTGCCAGCAGTATCCGGGAGATGCGCGAGCAGTACTTC.

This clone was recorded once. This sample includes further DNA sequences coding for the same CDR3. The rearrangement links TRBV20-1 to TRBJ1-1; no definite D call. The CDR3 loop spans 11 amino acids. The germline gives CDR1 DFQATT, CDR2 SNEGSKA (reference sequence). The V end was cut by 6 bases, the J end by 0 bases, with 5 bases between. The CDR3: CSAPLNTEAFF. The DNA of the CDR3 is TGCAGTGCCCCGTTGAACACTGAAGCTTTCTTT.

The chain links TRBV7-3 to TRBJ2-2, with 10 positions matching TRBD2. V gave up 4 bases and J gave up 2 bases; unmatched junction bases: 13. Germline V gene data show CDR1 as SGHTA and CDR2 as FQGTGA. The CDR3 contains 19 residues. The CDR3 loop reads CASSSPPGSGGPNTGELFF. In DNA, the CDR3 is TGTGCCAGCAGCTCTCCCCCGGGTAGCGGGGGGCCCAACACCGGGGAGCTGTTTTTT.

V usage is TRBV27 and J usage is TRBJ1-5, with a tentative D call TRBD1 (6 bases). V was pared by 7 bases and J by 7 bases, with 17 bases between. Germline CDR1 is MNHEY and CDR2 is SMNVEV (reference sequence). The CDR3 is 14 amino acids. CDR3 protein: CASMPQGRGQPQHF. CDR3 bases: TGTGCCAGCATGCCGCAGGGGAGGGGACAGCCCCAGCATTTT.

The chain's CDR3 is CASSPGGPETQYF. CDR3 nucleotides: TGTGCCAGCAGTCCGGGGGGTCCAGAGACCCAGTACTTC. This sequence joins TRBV27 and TRBJ2-5; 7 nucleotides align to TRBD2. CDR1 and CDR2 (germline): MNHEY, SMNVEV (reference sequence). The V gene end was trimmed by 5 bases and the J gene end by 4 bases; junction bases not matched to a gene: 4. The CDR3 contains 13 residues.

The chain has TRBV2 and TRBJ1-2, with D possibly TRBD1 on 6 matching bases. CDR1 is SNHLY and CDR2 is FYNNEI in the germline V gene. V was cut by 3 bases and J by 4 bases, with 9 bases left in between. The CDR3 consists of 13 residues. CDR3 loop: CASSDRGRYGYTF. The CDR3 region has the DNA TGTGCCAGCAGTGACAGGGGACGCTATGGCTACACCTTC.

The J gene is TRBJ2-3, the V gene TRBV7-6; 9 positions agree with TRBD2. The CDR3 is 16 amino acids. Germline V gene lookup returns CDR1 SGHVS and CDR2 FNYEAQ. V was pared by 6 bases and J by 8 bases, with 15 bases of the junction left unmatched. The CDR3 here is CASSHASSGGGFTQYF. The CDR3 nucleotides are TGTGCCAGCAGTCACGCGAGTAGCGGGGGAGGGTTTACGCAGTATTTT.

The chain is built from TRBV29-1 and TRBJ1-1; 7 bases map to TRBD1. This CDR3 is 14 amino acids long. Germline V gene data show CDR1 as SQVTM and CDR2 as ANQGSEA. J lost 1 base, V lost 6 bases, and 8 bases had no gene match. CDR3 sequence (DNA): TGCAGCGTAGCATTATGGGACAGGAACACTGAAGCTTTCTTT. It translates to CSVALWDRNTEAFF. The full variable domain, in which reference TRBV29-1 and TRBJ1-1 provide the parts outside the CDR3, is SAVISQKPSRDICQRGTSLTIQCQVDSQVTMMFWYRQQPGQSLTLIATANQGSEATYESGFVIDKFPISRPNLTFSTLTVSNMSPEDSSIYLCSVALWDRNTEAFFGQGTRLTVV.

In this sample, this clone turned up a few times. The CDR3 loop reads CASSLWRVPNQPQHF. CDR3 coding DNA: TGTGCCAGCAGCTTGTGGAGGGTCCCCAATCAGCCCCAGCATTTT. V is TRBV5-6 and J is TRBJ1-5; D is ambiguous. V shed 1 base and J shed 3 bases, with 11 bases lying between them. Germline CDR1 reads SGHDT; CDR2 reads YYEEEE. The CDR3 extends over 15 amino acids.

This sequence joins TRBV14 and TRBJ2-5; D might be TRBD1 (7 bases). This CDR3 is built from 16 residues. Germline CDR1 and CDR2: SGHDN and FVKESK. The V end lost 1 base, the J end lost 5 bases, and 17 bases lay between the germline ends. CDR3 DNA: TGTGCCAGCAGCCAAGGAGCGGTCAGGGGGGTTGAGACCCAGTACTTC. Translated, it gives CASSQGAVRGVETQYF. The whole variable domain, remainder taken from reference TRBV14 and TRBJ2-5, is EAGVTQFPSHSVIEKGQTVTLRCDPISGHDNLYWYRRVMGKEIKFLLHFVKESKQDESGMPNNRFLAERTGGTYSTLKVQPAELEDSGVYFCASSQGAVRGVETQYFGPGTRLLVL.

CDR3 DNA sequence: TGTGCCACCAGCAGAGATCGGGGATCTCGTCTCGAAGCTTTCTTT. Translation: CATSRDRGSRLEAFF. This sequence joins TRBV15 and TRBJ1-1; no definite D call. V was cut by 0 bases and J by 8 bases, with 16 bases left in between. Germline V CDR1 and CDR2: LNHNV, YYDKDF (reference sequence). This CDR3 is built from 15 residues. The full variable domain, completed using reference TRBV15 and TRBJ1-1, is DAMVIQNPRYQVTQFGKPVTLSCSQTLNHNVMYWYQQKSSQAPKLLFHYYDKDFNNEADTPDNFQSRRPNTSFCFLDIRSPGLGDTAMYLCATSRDRGSRLEAFFGQGTRLTVV.

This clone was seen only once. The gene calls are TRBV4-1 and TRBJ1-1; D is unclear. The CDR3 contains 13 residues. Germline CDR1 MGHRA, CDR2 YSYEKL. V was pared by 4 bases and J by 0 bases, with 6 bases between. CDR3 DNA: TGCGCCAGCAGCCTTATCTTGAACACTGAAGCTTTCTTT. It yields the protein CASSLILNTEAFF.

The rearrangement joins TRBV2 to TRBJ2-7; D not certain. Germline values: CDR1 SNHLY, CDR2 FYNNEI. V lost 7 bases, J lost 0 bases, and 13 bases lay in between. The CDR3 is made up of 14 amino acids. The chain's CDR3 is CASIVGPSSYEQYF. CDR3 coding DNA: TGTGCCAGCATTGTCGGTCCGAGCTCCTACGAGCAGTACTTC.

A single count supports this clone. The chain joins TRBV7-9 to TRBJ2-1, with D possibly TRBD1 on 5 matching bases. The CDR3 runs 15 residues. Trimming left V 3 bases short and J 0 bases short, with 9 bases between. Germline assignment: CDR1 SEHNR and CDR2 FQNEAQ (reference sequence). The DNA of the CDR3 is TGTGCCAGCAGCTTTCCGGACAACTCCTACAATGAGCAGTTCTTC. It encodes CASSFPDNSYNEQFF.

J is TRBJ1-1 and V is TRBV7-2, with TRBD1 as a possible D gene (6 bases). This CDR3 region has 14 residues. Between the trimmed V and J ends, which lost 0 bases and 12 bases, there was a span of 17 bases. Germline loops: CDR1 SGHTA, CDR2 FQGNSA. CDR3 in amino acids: CASSLAFQGQSTFF. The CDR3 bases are TGTGCCAGCAGCTTAGCCTTTCAAGGACAGTCGACTTTCTTT. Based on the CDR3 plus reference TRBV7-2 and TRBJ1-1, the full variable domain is GAGVSQSPSNKVTEKGKDVELRCDPISGHTALYWYRQSLGQGLEFLIYFQGNSAPDKSGLPSDRFSAERTGGSVSTLTIQRTQQEDSAVYLCASSLAFQGQSTFFGQGTRLTVV.

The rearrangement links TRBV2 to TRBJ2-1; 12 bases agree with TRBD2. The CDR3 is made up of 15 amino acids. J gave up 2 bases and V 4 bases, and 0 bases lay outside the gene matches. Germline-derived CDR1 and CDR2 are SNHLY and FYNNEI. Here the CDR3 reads CASSGTSGAYNEQFF. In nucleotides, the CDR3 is TGTGCCAGCAGTGGGACTAGCGGGGCCTACAATGAGCAGTTCTTC.

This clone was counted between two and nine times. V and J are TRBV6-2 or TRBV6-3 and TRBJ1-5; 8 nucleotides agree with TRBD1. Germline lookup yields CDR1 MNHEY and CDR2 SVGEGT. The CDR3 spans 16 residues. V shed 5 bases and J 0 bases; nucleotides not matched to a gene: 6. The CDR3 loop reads CASSAGDRYSNQPQHF. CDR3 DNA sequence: TGTGCCAGCAGTGCCGGGGACAGGTATAGCAATCAGCCCCAGCATTTT.

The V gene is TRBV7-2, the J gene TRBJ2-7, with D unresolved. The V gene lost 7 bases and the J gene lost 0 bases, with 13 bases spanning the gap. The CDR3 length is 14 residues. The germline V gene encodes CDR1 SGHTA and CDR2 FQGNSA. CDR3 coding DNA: TGTGCCAGCACCCCAGGATTAACCTCCTACGAGCAGTACTTC. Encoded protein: CASTPGLTSYEQYF.

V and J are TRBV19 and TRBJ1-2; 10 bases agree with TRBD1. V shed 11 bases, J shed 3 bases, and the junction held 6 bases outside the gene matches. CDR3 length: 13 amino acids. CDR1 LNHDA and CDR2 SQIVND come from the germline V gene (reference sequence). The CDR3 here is CAVPDRGDYGYTF. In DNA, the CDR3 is TGTGCCGTACCGGACAGGGGGGACTATGGCTACACCTTC.

In nucleotides, the CDR3 is TGCGCCAGCAGCCAAGATCGCGGGGTGGACACTGAAGCTTTCTTT. This codes for CASSQDRGVDTEAFF. This chain uses TRBV4-3 with TRBJ1-1, with D unresolved. With 0 bases removed from V and 3 bases from J, the gap between germline ends came to 11 bases. Germline CDR1 and CDR2: LGHNA and YSLEER. CDR3 length equals 15 residues.

The CDR3 loop reads CASSLLVPGQGSGQYF. In DNA, the CDR3 is TGTGCCAGCAGTTTATTGGTCCCGGGACAGGGTTCCGGGCAGTACTTC. The chain couples TRBV28 to TRBJ2-7, with 9 bases fitting TRBD1. V was pared by 1 base and J by 9 bases, with 13 bases of the junction left unmatched. The germline CDR1 and CDR2 sequences are MDHEN and SYDVKM. The CDR3 length is 16 residues.

CDR3: CASSQLGALNTEAFF. As DNA, the CDR3 is TGTGCCAGCAGCCAGCTGGGGGCTCTCAACACTGAAGCTTTCTTT. V is TRBV3-1 (or the pseudogene TRBV3-2) and J is TRBJ1-1; maybe TRBD1 (6 bases). Germline CDR1 LGHDT, CDR2 YNNKEL (reference sequence). V lost 3 bases and J 2 bases, leaving 13 bases between the germline ends. This CDR3 contains 15 residues.

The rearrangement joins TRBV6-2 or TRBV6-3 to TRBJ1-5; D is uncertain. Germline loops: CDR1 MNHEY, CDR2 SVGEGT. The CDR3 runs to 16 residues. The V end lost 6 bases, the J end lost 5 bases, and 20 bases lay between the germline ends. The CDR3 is CASSLTPGGPHQPQHF. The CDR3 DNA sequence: TGTGCCAGCAGCCTTACCCCCGGAGGCCCCCATCAGCCCCAGCATTTT.

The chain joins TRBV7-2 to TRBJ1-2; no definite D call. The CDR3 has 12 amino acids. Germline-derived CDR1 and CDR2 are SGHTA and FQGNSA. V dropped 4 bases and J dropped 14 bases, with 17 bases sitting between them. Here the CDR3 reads CASSSPFKPHTF. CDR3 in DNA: TGTGCCAGCAGCTCCCCGTTTAAGCCGCATACCTTC.

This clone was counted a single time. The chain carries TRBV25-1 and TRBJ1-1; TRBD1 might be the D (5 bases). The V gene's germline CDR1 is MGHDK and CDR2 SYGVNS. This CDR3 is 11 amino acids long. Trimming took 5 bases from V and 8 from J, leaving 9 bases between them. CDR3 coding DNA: TGTGCCAGCAGTCGGGGGTGGGAAGCTTTCTTT. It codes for CASSRGWEAFF.

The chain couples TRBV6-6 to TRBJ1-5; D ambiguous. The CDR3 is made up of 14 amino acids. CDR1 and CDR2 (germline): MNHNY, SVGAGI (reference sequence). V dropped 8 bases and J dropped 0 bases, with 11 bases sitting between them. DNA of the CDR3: TGTGCCAGCGGGCCGGTCTATAGCAATCAGCCCCAGCATTTT. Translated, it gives CASGPVYSNQPQHF.

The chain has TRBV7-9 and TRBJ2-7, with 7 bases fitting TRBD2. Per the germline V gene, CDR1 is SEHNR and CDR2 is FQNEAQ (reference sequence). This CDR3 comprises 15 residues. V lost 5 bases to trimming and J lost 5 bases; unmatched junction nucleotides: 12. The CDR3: CASSERGGFVDEQYF. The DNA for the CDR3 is TGTGCCAGCAGCGAGAGGGGAGGGTTCGTCGACGAGCAGTACTTC.